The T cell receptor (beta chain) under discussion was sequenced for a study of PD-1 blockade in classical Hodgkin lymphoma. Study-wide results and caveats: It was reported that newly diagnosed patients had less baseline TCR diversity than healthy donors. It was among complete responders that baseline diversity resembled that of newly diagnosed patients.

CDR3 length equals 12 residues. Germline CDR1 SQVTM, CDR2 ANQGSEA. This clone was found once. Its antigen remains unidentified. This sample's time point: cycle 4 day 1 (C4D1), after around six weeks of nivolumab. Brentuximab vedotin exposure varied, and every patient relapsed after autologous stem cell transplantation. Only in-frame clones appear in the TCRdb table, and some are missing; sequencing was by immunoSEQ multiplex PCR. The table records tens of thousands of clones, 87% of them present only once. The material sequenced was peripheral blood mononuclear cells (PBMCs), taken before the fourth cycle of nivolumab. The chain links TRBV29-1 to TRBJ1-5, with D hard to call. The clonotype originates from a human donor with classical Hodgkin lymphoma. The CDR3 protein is CSARGAGQPQHF. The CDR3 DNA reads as TGCAGTGCAAGAGGAGCAGGTCAGCCCCAGCATTTT.